The 20 T cell receptor beta chains below were found in one sample sequenced in a study of regulatory T cells in long-lasting Graves disease. According to the study, TCR beta libraries were built with iRepertoire HTBI primers and CDR3-region Arm-PCR. Each CDR3 protein gets one entry after TCRdb re-called the multiplex PCR reads with MiXCR. Seen here are a few hundred thousand distinct CDR3 sequences, approximately 19% observed once, and the top ten hold about 10%. Time point denoted: newly diagnosed GD, antithyroid drugs for less than 3 months. The TCR library was made from RNA that had been extracted from PBMCs in TRIzol. These sequences were also reported in another study, on T cells in Graves' hyperthyroidism and ophthalmopathy.

Sequenced material: peripheral blood mononuclear cells (PBMCs), taken at new diagnosis, from a patient treated with antithyroid drugs. The receptor source for this set is a woman aged 25-40 years with Graves disease.

The chain recombines TRBV20-1 with TRBJ1-2; TRBD1 matches 7 bases. The CDR3 sequence is 13 residues long. The V gene's germline CDR1 is DFQATT and CDR2 SNEGSKA (reference sequence). Trimming took 0 bases from V and 4 from J; bases not matched to a gene: 2. DNA of the CDR3: TGCAGTGCTAGAGAGGGACAGACCTATGGCTACACCTTC. This codes for CSAREGQTYGYTF.

This clonotype was found many times. V usage is TRBV6-1 and J usage is TRBJ1-1; D call uncertain. The CDR3 is 13 amino acids. Trimming pared 2 bases from V and 10 bases from J, leaving 14 bases between. The germline CDR1 and CDR2 sequences are MNHNS and SASEGT. CDR3 amino acids: CASSEMGSRGAFF. For the CDR3, the DNA is TGTGCCAGCAGTGAAATGGGGAGTCGAGGAGCTTTCTTT.

This clonotype was detected ten times or more. V usage is TRBV15 and J usage is TRBJ1-1, with D unclear. Per the germline V gene, CDR1 is LNHNV and CDR2 is YYDKDF (reference sequence). The CDR3 spans 13 residues. Between the trimmed V and J ends, which lost 1 base and 1 base, there was a span of 4 bases. DNA for the CDR3: TGTGCCACCAGCAGAGGCTCGAACACTGAAGCTTTCTTT. It yields the protein CATSRGSNTEAFF.

The table lists this clonotype with many counts. The rearrangement uses TRBV30 and TRBJ2-7, with D tentatively TRBD2 (5 bases). V lost 4 bases, J lost 4 bases, and 17 bases lay in between. This CDR3 comprises 14 residues. CDR1 GTSNPN and CDR2 SVGIG come from the germline V gene (reference sequence). CDR3 sequence: CAWIAGIGPYEQYF. The CDR3 coding sequence is TGTGCCTGGATTGCCGGGATTGGACCTTACGAGCAGTACTTC.

This clonotype was observed many times. V is TRBV6-1 and J is TRBJ1-3; no definite D call. Deletions cut 8 bases from V and 0 bases from J, with 5 bases between. The CDR3 is 12 residues long. Germline values: CDR1 MNHNS, CDR2 SASEGT. Written as DNA, the CDR3 is TGTGCCAGCTACCACTCTGGAAACACCATATATTTT. Translation: CASYHSGNTIYF.

This clonotype was seen ten or more times. The chain combines TRBV19 with TRBJ1-1; D is ambiguous. The CDR3 covers 16 residues. Per germline, CDR1 LNHDA and CDR2 SQIVND (reference sequence). Trimming left V 0 bases short and J 0 bases short, with 11 bases between. In DNA form, the CDR3 reads TGTGCCAGTAGTATAGATGGACCGATTCTGAACACTGAAGCTTTCTTT. It encodes CASSIDGPILNTEAFF.

This chain connects TRBV30 to TRBJ2-2; D is ambiguous. Germline CDR1 GTSNPN, CDR2 SVGIG (reference sequence). Trimming shortened V by 0 bases and J by 6 bases, and 2 bases separated the two germline ends. The CDR3 spans 11 residues. The CDR3 sequence: CAWSVSGELFF. DNA for the CDR3: TGTGCCTGGAGTGTCTCCGGGGAGCTGTTTTTT.

V is TRBV28 and J is TRBJ1-2; weak D call: TRBD1 (5 bases). CDR3 length equals 12 residues. Germline values: CDR1 MDHEN, CDR2 SYDVKM. Trimming left V 5 bases short and J 8 bases short, with 12 bases between. The CDR3 region is CASSPGVRGYTF. The CDR3 DNA reads TGTGCCAGCAGTCCGGGGGTACGGGGCTACACCTTC.

The sample holds many counts of this clonotype. The chain links TRBV7-9 to TRBJ2-3; D is uncertain. The CDR3 loop spans 12 amino acids. Germline CDR1 and CDR2: SEHNR and FQNEAQ (reference sequence). Trimming pared 4 bases from V and 7 bases from J, leaving 9 bases between. The CDR3 loop is CASSSDRYTQYF. CDR3 bases: TGTGCCAGCAGCTCTGACCGTTATACGCAGTATTTT.

This clonotype was counted at least ten times. This chain uses TRBV6-1 with TRBJ2-1, with D unresolved. Germline V gene lookup returns CDR1 MNHNS and CDR2 SASEGT. Trimming took 3 bases from V and 5 from J, leaving 14 bases between them. This CDR3 region has 15 residues. The CDR3: CASSDLSFTDNEQFF. Here the CDR3 DNA reads TGTGCCAGCAGTGATCTATCCTTCACGGACAATGAGCAGTTCTTC.

The table lists this clonotype with many counts. The chain uses TRBV11-3 and TRBJ1-1; 10 bases align to TRBD1. The length of the CDR3 is 14 residues. From germline, CDR1 is SGHNT and CDR2 YENEEA. The V gene end was trimmed by 0 bases and the J gene end by 7 bases; junction bases not matched to a gene: 2. Here the CDR3 reads CASSLEGDRGEAFF. Written as DNA, the CDR3 is TGTGCCAGCAGCTTAGAGGGGGACAGGGGTGAAGCTTTCTTT.

Many counts were recorded for this clonotype. V usage is TRBV20-1 and J usage is TRBJ1-5, with a possible D match to TRBD1 (6 bases). The CDR3 runs to 12 residues. Trimming took off 6 bases at V and 3 bases at J, with 9 bases between the two ends. Germline V CDR1 and CDR2: DFQATT, SNEGSKA (reference sequence). The chain's CDR3 is CSATGPNQPQHF. The CDR3 DNA is TGCAGTGCAACAGGGCCCAATCAGCCCCAGCATTTT.

There are many counts of this clonotype. V is TRBV20-1 and J is TRBJ2-7, with D hard to call. The germline V gene has CDR1 DFQATT and CDR2 SNEGSKA (reference sequence). This CDR3 comprises 13 residues. V shed 1 base and J shed 9 bases, with 16 bases lying between them. CDR3 nucleotides: TGCAGTGCTAGAGGGATGTGGACGGACGGGCAGTACTTC. Translation gives CSARGMWTDGQYF.

The chain joins TRBV25-1 to TRBJ1-4; D uncertain. Germline V gene data show CDR1 as MGHDK and CDR2 as SYGVNS. The CDR3 has 13 amino acids. V dropped 8 bases and J dropped 6 bases, with 13 bases sitting between them. The CDR3 is CASGTGLHEKLFF. CDR3 in DNA: TGTGCCAGCGGTACCGGTTTACATGAAAAACTGTTTTTT. The entire variable domain, with the rest obtained from reference TRBV25-1 and TRBJ1-4, is as follows: EADIYQTPRYLVIGTGKKITLECSQTMGHDKMYWYQQDPGMELHLIHYSYGVNSTEKGDLSSESTVSRIRTEHFPLTLESARPSHTSQYLCASGTGLHEKLFFGSGTQLSVL.

This clonotype occurred many times. V is TRBV2 and J is TRBJ1-2; D gene unclear. Per the germline V gene, CDR1 is SNHLY and CDR2 is FYNNEI. V was trimmed by 4 bases and J by 0 bases, leaving 9 bases between them. The CDR3 is made up of 14 amino acids. CDR3 bases: TGTGCCAGCAGTGGGGAGGGAGCTAACTATGGCTACACCTTC. Amino acids: CASSGEGANYGYTF.

This clonotype has at least ten counts. The chain couples TRBV20-1 to TRBJ1-4, with 9 bases matching TRBD1. There are 15 residues in the CDR3. V was clipped by 1 base and J by 7 bases; unmatched bases: 7. Germline CDR1 reads DFQATT; CDR2 reads SNEGSKA (reference sequence). CDR3 sequence: CSARGQGVGLEKLFF. The CDR3 DNA reads as TGCAGTGCTAGAGGACAGGGGGTGGGTCTTGAAAAACTGTTTTTT.

This clonotype was counted at least ten times. This sequence joins TRBV20-1 and TRBJ2-5; 9 nucleotides agree with TRBD1. CDR3 size: 13 residues. Germline CDR1 is DFQATT and CDR2 is SNEGSKA (reference sequence). J gave up 3 bases and V 7 bases, and 6 bases lay outside the gene matches. CDR3 sequence: CSVTTGGEETQYF. CDR3 bases: TGCAGTGTGACGACAGGGGGGGAAGAGACCCAGTACTTC.

There are many counts of this clonotype. J is TRBJ2-4 and V is TRBV7-8, with 9 bases that match TRBD1. The CDR3 length is 16 residues. With 5 bases clipped from V and 6 bases from J, the junction kept 11 bases outside the gene matches. From germline, CDR1 is SGHVS and CDR2 FQNEAQ. CDR3 DNA: TGTGCCAGCAGCCGAGCGGGACAGGGCTGGGGAAACATTCAGTACTTC. This encodes CASSRAGQGWGNIQYF.

Regarding this clonotype: A read error is the likely source, as a far larger clone sits one nucleotide away. The chain is built from TRBV27 and TRBJ2-1, with TRBD2 as a possible D gene (5 bases). The CDR3 has 15 amino acids. Per the germline V gene, CDR1 is MNHEY and CDR2 is SMNVEV (reference sequence). The V gene lost 5 bases and the J gene lost 10 bases, with 21 bases spanning the gap. CDR3 region: CASSPRGSAREEQFF. For the CDR3, the DNA is TGTGCCAGCAGTCCACGGGGATCGGCCCGGGAAGAGCAGTTCTTC.

This clonotype was recorded at least ten times. This chain uses TRBV28 with TRBJ1-6, with TRBD1 as a possible D gene (5 bases). The CDR3 spans 14 residues. The V gene's germline CDR1 is MDHEN and CDR2 SYDVKM. Trimming removed 5 bases at V and 7 bases at J, with 12 bases between. The CDR3, as DNA: TGTGCCAGCAGTGCAGGGCTTACAAATTCACCCCTCCACTTT. This translates into CASSAGLTNSPLHF. The variable domain in full, with the rest retrieved from reference TRBV28 and TRBJ1-6, is DVKVTQSSRYLVKRTGEKVFLECVQDMDHENMFWYRQDPGLGLRLIYFSYDVKMKEKGDIPEGYSVSREKKERFSLILESASTNQTSMYLCASSAGLTNSPLHFGNGTRLTVT.